Included here is one T cell receptor (beta chain) sequence, with context. Antigen: not known. Method: immunoSEQ multiplex PCR; TCRdb's copy keeps in-frame clones and lacks some. Among roughly 320,000 clones listed, around four fifths were seen once. These data originate in a study of Ad26.COV2.S vaccination and SARS-CoV-2 variants. Study details: Each vaccinee took Ad26.COV2.S intramuscularly, once or twice 56 days apart.

Documented treatment: roughly 18 received Ad26.COV2.S at low or high dose, single or two shots; roughly 5 received placebo; per-sample allocation not given. Sample collection was performed on day 63 after the first vaccine or placebo injection. Whole-study results and caveats: Substantial breadth was reportedly displayed by spike-specific CD8+ and CD4+ T cell responses after vaccination.

V was shortened by 0 bases and J by 2 bases, with 11 bases between the two germline ends. Germline CDR1 reads SGHVS; CDR2 reads FQNEAQ. CDR3 length equals 15 residues. The TCR originated in a person between 18 and 65 years old who received the Ad26.COV2.S COVID-19 vaccine or a placebo. The chain uses TRBV7-8 and TRBJ2-7; D ambiguous. The input for sequencing was peripheral blood, taken in a trial of Ad26.COV2.S vaccine versus placebo. The CDR3 is CASSLAPATTYEQYF. The CDR3 DNA follows: TGTGCCAGCAGCTTAGCGCCAGCGACGACCTACGAGCAGTACTTC.